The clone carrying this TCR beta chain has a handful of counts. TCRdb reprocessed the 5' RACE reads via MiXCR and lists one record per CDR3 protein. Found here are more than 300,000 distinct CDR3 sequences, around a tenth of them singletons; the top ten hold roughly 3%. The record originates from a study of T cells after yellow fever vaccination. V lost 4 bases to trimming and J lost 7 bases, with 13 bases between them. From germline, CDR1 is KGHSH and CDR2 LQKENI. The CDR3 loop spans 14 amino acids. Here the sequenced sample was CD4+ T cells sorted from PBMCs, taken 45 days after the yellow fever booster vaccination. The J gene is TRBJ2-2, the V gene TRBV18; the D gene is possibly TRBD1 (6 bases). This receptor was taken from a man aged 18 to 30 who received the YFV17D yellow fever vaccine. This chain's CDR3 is CASSRDRNVGELFF. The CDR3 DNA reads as TGTGCCAGCTCACGAGACAGGAATGTCGGGGAGCTGTTTTTT.